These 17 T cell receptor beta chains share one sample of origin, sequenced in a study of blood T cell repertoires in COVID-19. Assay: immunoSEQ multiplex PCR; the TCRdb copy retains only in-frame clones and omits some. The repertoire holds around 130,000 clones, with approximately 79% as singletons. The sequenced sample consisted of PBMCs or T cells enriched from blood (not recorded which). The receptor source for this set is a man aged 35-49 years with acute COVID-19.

The CDR3 is CASSEDRLIGYTF. The CDR3 region has the DNA TGTGCCAGCAGTGAAGACAGGTTAATTGGCTACACCTTC. This chain links TRBV6-1 with TRBJ1-2; weak D call: TRBD1 (5 bases). V was clipped by 1 base and J by 7 bases, with 10 bases between them. This CDR3 comprises 13 residues. Germline V gene lookup returns CDR1 MNHNS and CDR2 SASEGT.

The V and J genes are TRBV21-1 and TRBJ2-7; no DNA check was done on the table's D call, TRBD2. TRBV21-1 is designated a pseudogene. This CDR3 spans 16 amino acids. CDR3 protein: CASRKIRTGFSYEQYF. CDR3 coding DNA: TGTGCCAGCAGAAAAATACGGACGGGATTCTCCTACGAGCAGTACTTC.

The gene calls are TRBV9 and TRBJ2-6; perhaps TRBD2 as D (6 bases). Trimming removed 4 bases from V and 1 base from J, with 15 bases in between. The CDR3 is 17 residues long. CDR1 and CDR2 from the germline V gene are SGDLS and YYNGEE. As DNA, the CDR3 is TGTGCCAGCAGCACGTTATCGGGGGAGTCTGGGGCCAACGTCCTGACTTTC. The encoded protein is CASSTLSGESGANVLTF.

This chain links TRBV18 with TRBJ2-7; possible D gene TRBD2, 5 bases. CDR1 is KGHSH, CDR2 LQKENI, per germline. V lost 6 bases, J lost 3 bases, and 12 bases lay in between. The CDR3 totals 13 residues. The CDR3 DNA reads TGTGCCAGCTCCAAGGAGGACCTCTACGAGCAGTACTTC. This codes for CASSKEDLYEQYF. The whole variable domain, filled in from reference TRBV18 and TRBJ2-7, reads NAGVMQNPRHLVRRRGQEARLRCSPMKGHSHVYWYRQLPEEGLKFMVYLQKENIIDESGMPKERFSAEFPKEGPSILRIQQVVRGDSAAYFCASSKEDLYEQYFGPGTRLTVT.

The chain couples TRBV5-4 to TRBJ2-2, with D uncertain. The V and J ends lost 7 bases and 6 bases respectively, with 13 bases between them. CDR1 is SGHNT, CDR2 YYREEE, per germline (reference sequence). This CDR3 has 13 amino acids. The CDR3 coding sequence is TGTGCCAGCCTCACCACAGAAGCCGGGGAGCTGTTTTTT. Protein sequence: CASLTTEAGELFF.

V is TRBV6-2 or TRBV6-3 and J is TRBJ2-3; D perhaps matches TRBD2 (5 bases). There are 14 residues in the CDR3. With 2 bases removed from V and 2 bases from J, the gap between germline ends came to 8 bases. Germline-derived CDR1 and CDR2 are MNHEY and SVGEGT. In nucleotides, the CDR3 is TGTGCCAGCAGTTACAAGGACTCCACAGATACGCAGTATTTT. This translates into CASSYKDSTDTQYF.

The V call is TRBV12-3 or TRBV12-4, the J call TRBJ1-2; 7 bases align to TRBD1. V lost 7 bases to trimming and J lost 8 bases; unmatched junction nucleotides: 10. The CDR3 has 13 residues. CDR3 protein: CASTRQGIQGYTF. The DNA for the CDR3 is TGTGCCAGCACCCGACAGGGAATTCAGGGCTACACCTTC.

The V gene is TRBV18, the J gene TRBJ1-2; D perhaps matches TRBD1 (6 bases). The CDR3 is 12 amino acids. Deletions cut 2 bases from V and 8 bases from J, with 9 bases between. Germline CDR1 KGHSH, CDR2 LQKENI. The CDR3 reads CASSPTGQGYTF. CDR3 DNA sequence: TGTGCCAGCTCACCAACAGGGCAAGGCTACACCTTC.

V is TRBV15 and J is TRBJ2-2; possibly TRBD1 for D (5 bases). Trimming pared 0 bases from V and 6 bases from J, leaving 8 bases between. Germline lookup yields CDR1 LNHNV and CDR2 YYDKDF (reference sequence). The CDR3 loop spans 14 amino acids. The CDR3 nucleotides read TGTGCCACCAGCAGAGATCGACAGCCCGGGGAGCTGTTTTTT. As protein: CATSRDRQPGELFF. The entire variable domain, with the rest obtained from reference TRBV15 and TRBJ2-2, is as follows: DAMVIQNPRYQVTQFGKPVTLSCSQTLNHNVMYWYQQKSSQAPKLLFHYYDKDFNNEADTPDNFQSRRPNTSFCFLDIRSPGLGDTAMYLCATSRDRQPGELFFGEGSRLTVL.

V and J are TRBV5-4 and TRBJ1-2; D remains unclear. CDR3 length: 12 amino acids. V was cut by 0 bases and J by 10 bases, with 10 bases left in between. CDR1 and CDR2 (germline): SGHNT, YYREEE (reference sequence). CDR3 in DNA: TGTGCCAGCAGCTTGGACAGAGCTTTCTACACCTTC. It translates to CASSLDRAFYTF.

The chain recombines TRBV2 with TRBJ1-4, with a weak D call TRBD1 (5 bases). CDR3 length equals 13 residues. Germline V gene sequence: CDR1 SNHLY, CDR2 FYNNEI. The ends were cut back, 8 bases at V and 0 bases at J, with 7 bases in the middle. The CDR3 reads CASRQSTNEKLFF. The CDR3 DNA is TGTGCCAGCCGACAGTCAACTAATGAAAAACTGTTTTTT.

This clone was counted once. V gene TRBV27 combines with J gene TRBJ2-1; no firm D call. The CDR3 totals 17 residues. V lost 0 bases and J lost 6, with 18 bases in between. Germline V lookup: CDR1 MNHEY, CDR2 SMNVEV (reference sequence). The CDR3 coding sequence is TGTGCCAGCAGTTTATCGGCCCAGACCGAGGTGGGCAATGAGCAGTTCTTC. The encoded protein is CASSLSAQTEVGNEQFF.

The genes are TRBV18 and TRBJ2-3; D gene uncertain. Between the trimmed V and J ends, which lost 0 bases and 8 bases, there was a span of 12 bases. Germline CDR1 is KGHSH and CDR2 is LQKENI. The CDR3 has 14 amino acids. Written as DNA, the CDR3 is TGTGCCAGCTCACCACCTCTCGGGTTCGGTACGCAGTATTTT. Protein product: CASSPPLGFGTQYF.

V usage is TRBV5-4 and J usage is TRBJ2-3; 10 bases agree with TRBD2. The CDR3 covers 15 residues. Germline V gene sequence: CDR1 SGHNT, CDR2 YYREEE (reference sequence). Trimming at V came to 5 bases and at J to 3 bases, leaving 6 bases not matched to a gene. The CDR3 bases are TGTGCCAGCAGGTCACTAGCGGGAACAACAGATACGCAGTATTTT. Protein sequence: CASRSLAGTTDTQYF.

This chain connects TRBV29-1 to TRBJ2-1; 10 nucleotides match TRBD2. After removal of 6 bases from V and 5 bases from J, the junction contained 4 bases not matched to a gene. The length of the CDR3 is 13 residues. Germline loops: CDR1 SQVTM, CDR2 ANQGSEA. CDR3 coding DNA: TGCAGCGTGGGGACTAGCGCCCACAATGAGCAGTTCTTC. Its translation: CSVGTSAHNEQFF.

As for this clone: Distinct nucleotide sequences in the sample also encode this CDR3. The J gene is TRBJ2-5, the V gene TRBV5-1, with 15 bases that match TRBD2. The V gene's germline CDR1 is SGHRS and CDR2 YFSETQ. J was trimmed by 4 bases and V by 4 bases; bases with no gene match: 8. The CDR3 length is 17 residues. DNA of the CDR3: TGCGCCAGCAGCGGACTAGCGGGAGGGGGTGGCAGAGAGACCCAGTACTTC. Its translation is CASSGLAGGGGRETQYF.

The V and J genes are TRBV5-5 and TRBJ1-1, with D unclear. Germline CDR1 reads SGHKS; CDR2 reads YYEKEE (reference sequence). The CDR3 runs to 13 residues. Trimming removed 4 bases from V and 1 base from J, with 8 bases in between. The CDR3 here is CASSRGGNTEAFF. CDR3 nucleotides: TGTGCCAGCAGCCGCGGAGGGAACACTGAAGCTTTCTTT. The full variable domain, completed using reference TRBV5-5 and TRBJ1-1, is DAGVTQSPTHLIKTRGQQVTLRCSPISGHKSVSWYQQVLGQGPQFIFQYYEKEERGRGNFPDRFSARQFPNYSSELNVNALLLGDSALYLCASSRGGNTEAFFGQGTRLTVV.